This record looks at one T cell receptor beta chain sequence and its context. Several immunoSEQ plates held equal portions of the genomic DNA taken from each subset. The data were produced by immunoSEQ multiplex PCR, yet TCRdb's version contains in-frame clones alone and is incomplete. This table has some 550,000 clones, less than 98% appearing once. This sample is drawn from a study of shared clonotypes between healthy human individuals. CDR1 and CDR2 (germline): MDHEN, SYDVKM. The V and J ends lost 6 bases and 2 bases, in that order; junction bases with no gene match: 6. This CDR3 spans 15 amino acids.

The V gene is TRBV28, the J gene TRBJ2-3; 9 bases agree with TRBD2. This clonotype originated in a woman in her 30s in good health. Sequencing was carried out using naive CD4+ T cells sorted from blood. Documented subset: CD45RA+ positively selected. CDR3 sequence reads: CASSLAGRLTDTQYF. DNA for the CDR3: TGTGCCAGCAGCCTAGCGGGGAGACTCACAGATACGCAGTATTTT.